This TCR beta chain was retrieved from a study of shared clonotypes between healthy human individuals. Study details: CD4 naive cells filled three plates per donor, CD4 memory three, CD8 naive two and CD8 memory one. Broader study findings: Despite large depth, rarefaction showed incomplete sorted-subset sequencing.

Between the trimmed V and J ends, which lost 4 bases and 7 bases, there was a span of 26 bases. CDR1 and CDR2 (germline): SNHLY, FYNNEI. The CDR3 is 17 amino acids. Terminally differentiated effector memory CD45RA+ cells were excluded from the naive CD8 cells, which were CD45RO-negative and positively selected for CCR7. Comments on this clone: Its target is not known.

Authors' methods: Because ImmunoSEQ provided only junction sequences with no quality scores, the filtering differed. The protocol was immunoSEQ multiplex PCR, while the TCRdb copy is restricted to in-frame clones and leaves out a portion. V and J calls and clone size come straight from that table; D and trimming were deduced from the DNA. The repertoire consists of some 800,000 clones, with more than 85% occurring once and the leading ten covering around 24%. The clonotype was recovered from a man aged 25-45 years in good health. The chain is built from TRBV2 and TRBJ2-7, with D possibly being TRBD1 or TRBD2 (5 bases each). Sequenced input: naive CD8+ T cells sorted from blood. In DNA, the CDR3 is TGTGCCAGCAGTGGGAGACGACAGAGGGAGTATGATACGGAGCAGTACTTC. The encoded protein is CASSGRRQREYDTEQYF.